This is a list of T cell receptor beta chains from one sample in a study of cytomegalovirus exposure and HLA in healthy donors. Profiled with immunoSEQ multiplex PCR; TCRdb holds only in-frame clones, not every one. The sample lists some 170,000 clones, almost 85% occurring once. The sequencing sample was made of PBMCs. The receptors derive from a man aged 30 to 39 in good health and CMV-seropositive. Each CDR3 is given with its conserved first and last residue. Fields, in order: J gene, V gene, D gene, clone size, CDR3 protein, CDR3 DNA. A D gene is named only where the DNA matches it firmly. Clone size is given for some rows only: seen once, a few or many times, or a class if the clone is expanded.

TRBJ2-7,TRBV2,-,few,CASSQEADSYEQYF,TGTGCCAGCAGTCAAGAGGCGGACTCCTACGAGCAGTACTTC
TRBJ1-5,TRBV16,-,-,CASSPQGSGQPQHF,TGTGCCAGCAGCCCGCAGGGATCAGGTCAGCCCCAGCATTTT
TRBJ1-4,TRBV30,TRBD1,-,CAWGEGRGTEKLFF,TGTGCCTGGGGCGAGGGCAGGGGGACTGAAAAACTGTTTTTT
TRBJ2-1,TRBV18,TRBD2,-,CASSPVAGEGNEQFF,TGTGCCAGCTCACCAGTTGCGGGAGAGGGTAATGAGCAGTTCTTC
TRBJ2-1,TRBV6-5,-,-,CASSYSRDFNEQFF,TGTGCCAGCAGTTACTCCAGGGATTTTAATGAGCAGTTCTTC
TRBJ1-2,TRBV11-1,-,-,CASSFSPTGNYGYTF,TGTGCCAGCAGCTTCTCCCCGACGGGTAACTATGGCTACACCTTC
TRBJ2-5,TRBV7-2,-,few,CASGVQGETQYF,TGTGCCAGTGGGGTACAGGGAGAGACCCAGTACTTC
TRBJ2-7,TRBV19,TRBD2,-,CASSIGAGSDEQYF,TGTGCCAGTAGTATAGGAGCGGGGTCAGACGAGCAGTACTTC
TRBJ2-7,TRBV10-1,-,-,CASNIYEQYF,TGCGCCAGCAACATCTACGAGCAGTACTTC
TRBJ2-3,TRBV28,-,-,CASSPSSTDTQYF,TGTGCCAGCAGCCCCTCTAGCACAGATACGCAGTATTTT
TRBJ1-1,TRBV29-1,-,-,CSVEDPDQGTEAFF,TGCAGCGTTGAAGATCCGGACCAGGGGACTGAAGCTTTCTTT
TRBJ1-4,TRBV2,TRBD1,-,CAATQGATNEKLFF,TGTGCCGCAACTCAGGGGGCAACTAATGAAAAACTGTTTTTT
TRBJ1-5,TRBV28,-,-,CASTLNPYNQPQHF,TGTGCCAGCACCCTTAACCCCTACAATCAGCCCCAGCATTTT
TRBJ2-5,TRBV15,-,-,CATSRDLGDWQETQYF,TGTGCCACCAGCAGAGATCTAGGTGACTGGCAAGAGACCCAGTACTTC
TRBJ1-5,TRBV7-9,-,-,CASSFGGNSNQPQHF,TGTGCCAGCAGCTTCGGGGGTAATAGCAATCAGCCCCAGCATTTT
TRBJ2-3,TRBV28,TRBD1,-,CASSFLGQAADTQYF,TGTGCCAGCAGTTTTTTAGGACAGGCAGCAGATACGCAGTATTTT
TRBJ1-1,TRBV5-1,-,few,CASSQTGETNTEAFF,TGCGCCAGCAGCCAGACAGGTGAGACAAACACTGAAGCTTTCTTT
TRBJ1-1,TRBV25-1,-,once,CASSRQAGTEAFF,TGTGCCAGCAGTAGACAGGCCGGCACTGAAGCTTTCTTT
TRBJ2-3,TRBV19,-,-,CASSPYRDVTDTQYF,TGTGCCAGTAGTCCGTACAGGGACGTCACAGATACGCAGTATTTT
TRBJ2-7,TRBV11-2,TRBD1,-,CASSLERGTGGEQYF,TGTGCCAGCAGCTTAGAGAGGGGGACAGGGGGTGAGCAGTACTTC
TRBJ2-2,TRBV7-8,-,-,CASSPMGGTNTGELFF,TGTGCCAGCAGCCCAATGGGGGGTACGAACACCGGAGAGCTGTTTTTT
TRBJ2-2,TRBV5-1,TRBD2,-,CASRLGLATTGELFF,TGCGCCAGCAGGTTGGGACTAGCGACCACCGGGGAGCTGTTTTTT
TRBJ2-3,TRBV6-6,-,-,CASRVEGVLQYF,TGTGCCAGCAGGGTCGAGGGGGTGTTGCAGTATTTT
TRBJ2-5,TRBV6-6,-,-,CASSYSTGETQYF,TGTGCCAGCAGTTACTCAACAGGGGAGACCCAGTACTTC
TRBJ1-2,TRBV28,-,-,CASSPRVTIGYTF,TGTGCCAGCAGTCCGAGGGTTACTATAGGCTACACCTTC
TRBJ2-1,TRBV2,TRBD2,-,CASSVSGSGYNEQFF,TGTGCCAGCAGTGTTAGCGGGAGTGGGTACAATGAGCAGTTCTTC
TRBJ2-5,TRBV18,-,-,CASSTNREETQYF,TGTGCCAGCTCAACAAACAGGGAAGAGACCCAGTACTTC
TRBJ2-7,TRBV7-9,-,-,CASSRVGSSYEQYF,TGTGCCAGCAGCCGGGTCGGAAGCTCCTACGAGCAGTACTTC
TRBJ2-2,TRBV6-4,TRBD1,-,CASSPGQGASGELFF,TGTGCCAGCAGTCCGGGACAGGGGGCCTCCGGGGAGCTGTTTTTT
TRBJ1-6,TRBV7-9,TRBD1,-,CASSARGRSYNSPLHF,TGTGCCAGCAGCGCCAGGGGGCGATCCTATAATTCACCCCTCCACTTT
TRBJ2-5,TRBV5-4,TRBD1,-,CASSLEQGARETQYF,TGTGCCAGCAGCTTGGAACAGGGGGCGAGGGAGACCCAGTACTTC
TRBJ2-7,TRBV4-3,TRBD1,-,CASSQDNRGAYEQYF,TGCGCCAGCAGCCAAGATAACAGGGGGGCCTACGAGCAGTACTTC
TRBJ2-2,TRBV5-1,-,-,CASSHLPGSNTGELFF,TGCGCCAGCAGCCACCTGCCGGGATCTAACACCGGGGAGCTGTTTTTT
TRBJ1-4,TRBV4-3,TRBD1,-,CASSQDLDRAEKLFF,TGCGCCAGCAGCCAAGATCTGGACAGGGCTGAAAAACTGTTTTTT
TRBJ2-7,TRBV9,-,few,CASSVTGESYEQYF,TGTGCCAGCAGTGTCACGGGGGAGTCCTACGAGCAGTACTTC
TRBJ2-1,TRBV15,-,-,CATSTSGWRNEQFF,TGTGCCACCAGCACCTCGGGTTGGAGGAATGAGCAGTTCTTC
TRBJ2-7,TRBV28,-,-,CASSFSSYEQYF,TGTGCCAGCAGTTTTTCCTCTTACGAGCAGTACTTC
TRBJ2-7,TRBV29-1,-,-,CSVPGADEQYF,TGCAGCGTTCCGGGAGCTGACGAGCAGTACTTC
TRBJ2-2,TRBV30,-,-,CAWMVQGPGELFF,TGTGCCTGGATGGTACAGGGCCCCGGGGAGCTGTTTTTT
TRBJ1-5,TRBV4-1,TRBD1,-,CASSQDIRDVWDRGAGQPQHF,TGCGCCAGCAGCCAAGATATTAGGGATGTATGGGACAGGGGCGCGGGGCAGCCCCAGCATTTT
TRBJ2-5,TRBV7-8,TRBD2,-,CASSQSGGVQETQYF,TGTGCCAGCAGCCAAAGCGGGGGGGTCCAAGAGACCCAGTACTTC
TRBJ2-3,TRBV5-1,-,-,CASSWQTRDTQYF,TGCGCCAGCAGCTGGCAGACTCGGGATACGCAGTATTTT
TRBJ1-1,TRBV7-9,-,-,CASSTPGQNTEAFF,TGTGCCAGCAGCACCCCGGGACAGAACACTGAAGCTTTCTTT
TRBJ2-1,TRBV12-5,-,-,CASGLSGGGKGNEQFF,TGTGCTAGTGGTTTGTCCGGCGGGGGCAAGGGGAATGAGCAGTTCTTC
TRBJ1-3,TRBV30,TRBD1,-,CAWSTRQGSPGNTIYF,TGTGCCTGGAGTACCCGACAGGGCTCCCCTGGAAACACCATATATTTT
TRBJ1-2,TRBV10-2,TRBD1,-,CASSIQGAYGYTF,TGCGCCAGCAGTATACAGGGGGCCTATGGCTACACCTTC
TRBJ1-1,TRBV28,-,-,CASSLGRNTEAFF,TGTGCCAGCAGTTTAGGTAGGAACACTGAAGCTTTCTTT
TRBJ1-6,TRBV9,-,-,CASSVGQGGSPLHF,TGTGCCAGCAGCGTAGGGCAGGGCGGTTCACCCCTCCACTTT
TRBJ2-3,TRBV10-3,TRBD2,once,CAIRENREDAQYF,TGTGCCATCCGAGAGAATCGGGAGGACGCGCAGTATTTT
TRBJ2-5,TRBV5-6,-,-,CASSLWVWVGGGQETQYF,TGTGCCAGCAGCTTGTGGGTTTGGGTTGGAGGAGGACAAGAGACCCAGTACTTC
TRBJ2-3,TRBV5-4,-,-,CASSPSGFTFTDTQYF,TGTGCCAGCAGCCCCAGTGGCTTTACCTTCACAGATACGCAGTATTTT
TRBJ2-3,TRBV7-9,-,-,CASSLSSLTDTQYF,TGTGCCAGCAGCCTTTCCAGTCTCACAGATACGCAGTATTTT
TRBJ2-7,TRBV6-4,-,-,CASSDVREQYF,TGTGCCAGCAGTGACGTCAGGGAGCAGTACTTC